The source of this T cell receptor beta chain is a study of blood T cell repertoires in COVID-19. At the level of the study: There were acute and convalescent COVID-19 samples, and they came from the United States, Italy and Spain.

A few counts support this clone. Assay: immunoSEQ multiplex PCR; the TCRdb copy retains only in-frame clones and omits some. The sample has some 150,000 clones, roughly 74% seen once. The CDR3 runs 13 residues. CDR1 SEHNR and CDR2 FQNEAQ come from the germline V gene (reference sequence). V was shortened by 3 bases and J by 8 bases, with 11 bases between the two germline ends. What was sequenced was peripheral blood. This sequence joins TRBV7-9 and TRBJ2-1; the D gene is possibly TRBD2 (5 bases). This TCR was recovered from a woman aged 80 or over with acute or convalescent COVID-19. CDR3 sequence reads: CASSFGESDEQFF. The CDR3 nucleotides read TGTGCCAGCAGCTTTGGGGAGTCCGATGAGCAGTTCTTC. The variable domain in full, with the rest retrieved from reference TRBV7-9 and TRBJ2-1, is DTGVSQNPRHKITKRGQNVTFRCDPISEHNRLYWYRQTLGQGPEFLTYFQNEAQLEKSRLLSDRFSAERPKGSFSTLEIQRTEQGDSAMYLCASSFGESDEQFFGPGTRLTVL.